Listed below are T cell receptor beta chains from one sample, sequenced in a study of blood T cell repertoires in COVID-19. Profiling relied on immunoSEQ multiplex PCR, and the TCRdb table lists in-frame clones only, not all of them. Among 200,000 or so clones, around four fifths were seen once, and the ten largest hold 15% to 20%. Sequenced material: peripheral blood. The receptor source for this set is a human donor in a cohort sampled during active COVID-19. Each CDR3 is given with its conserved first and last residue. Fields, in order: clone size, D gene, V gene, J gene, CDR3 DNA, CDR3 protein. A D gene is named only where the DNA matches it firmly. The size field is filled for only some rows; it gives once, few, many or a size class.

>.|.|TRBV6-1|TRBJ1-2
TGTGCCAGCAGTGAACAGGGCGGCTACACCTTC
CASSEQGGYTF
>.|.|TRBV9|TRBJ2-5
TGTGCCAGCAGCGCCAACATAATAGGGGTCAGGGAACAAGAGACCCAGTACTTC
CASSANIIGVREQETQYF
>.|TRBD1|TRBV5-8|TRBJ2-2
TGTGCCAGCAGCCCAAGACAGGGGGCCTACACCGGGGAGCTGTTTTTT
CASSPRQGAYTGELFF
>.|.|TRBV19|TRBJ2-3
TGTGCCAGTAGTATAACAGCGGTGAGCACAGATACGCAGTATTTT
CASSITAVSTDTQYF
>many|.|TRBV2|TRBJ1-1
TGTGCCAGCAAGGGTATGACAGGAAGGACTGAAGCTTTCTTT
CASKGMTGRTEAFF
>.|TRBD1|TRBV28|TRBJ1-4
TGTGCCAGCAGCTATAACAGGGGTCAGTGGAATGAAAAACTGTTTTTT
CASSYNRGQWNEKLFF
>.|TRBD2|TRBV5-1|TRBJ2-1
TGCGCCAGCAGCTTACTAGCGGGGGTATACAATGAGCAGTTCTTC
CASSLLAGVYNEQFF
>.|.|TRBV2|TRBJ2-1
TGTGCCAGCAGGCTAGAGGCGTACAATGAGCAGTTCTTC
CASRLEAYNEQFF
>.|TRBD2|TRBV19|TRBJ2-1
TGTGCCAGTAGTAAGGGGATTCGTGGTAGCGGGAGGGCCTTCATCAATGAGCAGTTCTTC
CASSKGIRGSGRAFINEQFF
>.|.|TRBV6-5|TRBJ2-5
TGTGCCAGCAGTTACGGGTCCGGAGTCCAAGAGACCCAGTACTTC
CASSYGSGVQETQYF
>.|TRBD1|TRBV2|TRBJ1-4
TGTGCCAGCAGCTTCGGACAGGACGGTATTGGAAAACTGTTTTTT
CASSFGQDGIGKLFF
>.|.|TRBV2|TRBJ1-2
TGTGCCAGCAAAGACCCAGGCTCTATCTATGGCTACACCTTC
CASKDPGSIYGYTF
>once|TRBD1|TRBV6-5|TRBJ2-5
TGTGCCAGCAGCTGGGACAGCTACCAAGAGACCCAGTACTTC
CASSWDSYQETQYF
>.|TRBD1|TRBV19|TRBJ1-1
TGTGCCAGTAGTCATTACAGGGGAGACACTGAAGCTTTCTTT
CASSHYRGDTEAFF
>.|TRBD2|TRBV4-1|TRBJ2-1
TGCGCCAGCAGCCTTCCAGTGGCGGGGGTCGACAATGAGCAGTTCTTC
CASSLPVAGVDNEQFF
>.|.|TRBV30|TRBJ2-5
TGTGCCTGGAGTATAAAAGAGACCCAGTACTTC
CAWSIKETQYF
>.|.|TRBV25-1|TRBJ1-3
TGTGCCAGCAGTGGAGCCAGGAGGGACACCATATATTTT
CASSGARRDTIYF
>once|.|TRBV28|TRBJ1-3
TGTGCCAGCAGTTTACGTCACTTGGGGGGGGTCATCATATATTTT
CASSLRHLGGVIIYF
>.|.|TRBV19|TRBJ1-5
TGTGCCAGTAGTATAGAAAAGGGACACCGAAGCAATCAGCCCCAGCATTTT
CASSIEKGHRSNQPQHF
>.|.|TRBV12-3/TRBV12-4|TRBJ1-2
TGTGCCAGCAGTTTAGCCCCACAGGCTCCCCTACCCTTC
CASSLAPQAPLPF
>.|TRBD2|TRBV2|TRBJ2-3
TGTGCCAGCAGTGAACGAGGACTAGAGGCAGATACGCAGTATTTT
CASSERGLEADTQYF
>.|TRBD2|TRBV2|TRBJ2-5
TGTGCCAGCAGTGATTTAATAGCGGGAGGAGTAGAGACCCAGTACTTC
CASSDLIAGGVETQYF
>.|TRBD1|TRBV9|TRBJ2-5
TGTGCCAGCAGCAAAAACACTCGACAGGGTCATGAGACCCAGTACTTC
CASSKNTRQGHETQYF
>.|.|TRBV6-5|TRBJ1-3
TGTGCCAGCATGCAGGGAACAAACTCTGGAAACACCATATATTTT
CASMQGTNSGNTIYF
>.|TRBD2|TRBV9|TRBJ2-3
TGTGCCAGCAGCCGTGATCCACTAGCGAGGAGCACAGATACGCAGTATTTT
CASSRDPLARSTDTQYF
>.|TRBD2|TRBV6-1|TRBJ2-5
TGTGCCAGCAGTGAAGACGGACTAGAAATAGAGACCCAGTACTTC
CASSEDGLEIETQYF
>.|.|TRBV4-1|TRBJ1-2
TGCGCCAGCAGCCAAGTTAGTAACCCCGGTGGCTATGGCTACACCTTC
CASSQVSNPGGYGYTF
>.|TRBD1|TRBV6-5|TRBJ1-2
TGTGCCAGCGGGGAAACTACAGGGGGCTTAAATGGCTACACCTTC
CASGETTGGLNGYTF
>.|.|TRBV11-2|TRBJ2-1
TGTGCCAGCAGCTTATTGGGGCTGTACAATGAGCAGTTCTTC
CASSLLGLYNEQFF
>.|TRBD1|TRBV3-1/TRBV3-2|TRBJ1-1
TGTGCCAGCAGCGCGGACAGGGGGGTCGGTACTGAAGCTTTCTTT
CASSADRGVGTEAFF
>.|TRBD1|TRBV29-1|TRBJ2-3
TGCAGCGTTGTGAGGACAGGGGCTGGAGATACGCAGTATTTT
CSVVRTGAGDTQYF
>.|.|TRBV7-2|TRBJ1-1
TGTGCCAGCAGCTTAGGTCAACACAGCATCACTGAAGCTTTCTTT
CASSLGQHSITEAFF
>.|TRBD2|TRBV7-6|TRBJ2-2
TGTGCCAGCAGCTTAGTCCCAGCGGGGGGGAACACCGGGGAGCTGTTTTTT
CASSLVPAGGNTGELFF